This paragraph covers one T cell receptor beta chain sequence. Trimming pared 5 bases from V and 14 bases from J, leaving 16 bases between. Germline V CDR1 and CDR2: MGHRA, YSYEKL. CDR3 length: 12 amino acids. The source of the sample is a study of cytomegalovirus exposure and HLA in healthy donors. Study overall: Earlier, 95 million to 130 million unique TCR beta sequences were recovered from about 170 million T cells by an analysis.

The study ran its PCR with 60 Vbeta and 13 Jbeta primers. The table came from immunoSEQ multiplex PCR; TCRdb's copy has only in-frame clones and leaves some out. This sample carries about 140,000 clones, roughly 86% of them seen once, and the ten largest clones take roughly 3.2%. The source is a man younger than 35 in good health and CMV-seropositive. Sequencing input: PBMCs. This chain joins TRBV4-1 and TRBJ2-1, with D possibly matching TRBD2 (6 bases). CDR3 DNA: TGCGCCAGCAGCAAAAACCTCGCGGGGAAGTTCTTC. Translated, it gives CASSKNLAGKFF.